This entry concerns a single TCR beta chain. The antigen is unknown. CDR1 is SGDLS and CDR2 is YYNGEE in the germline V gene. With 4 bases clipped from V and 11 bases from J, the junction kept 7 bases outside the gene matches. This CDR3 contains 12 residues. The data belong to a study of cytomegalovirus exposure and HLA in healthy donors. Study-wide results and caveats: Sequencing depth across donors, presence/absence analyses assumed, was roughly uniform. Most of the TCR beta V segments (in an earlier analysis) were productive either about 87% or about 30% of the time.

PCR amplification relied on 60 Vbeta primers (plus 13 Jbeta primers). The repertoire was sequenced with immunoSEQ multiplex PCR; TCRdb's copy has only in-frame clones and lacks some. The sample consists of about 110,000 clones, 78% of them appearing once. V and J are TRBV9 and TRBJ1-1; 8 nucleotides match TRBD1. What was sequenced was PBMCs. This sequence originates from a woman aged 30 to 39 in good health and CMV-seronegative. CDR3 protein: CASSPRTGKAFF. CDR3 nucleotide sequence: TGTGCCAGCAGCCCCAGGACAGGGAAGGCTTTCTTT. Using reference TRBV9 and TRBJ1-1 for the parts outside the CDR3, the full variable domain is DSGVTQTPKHLITATGQRVTLRCSPRSGDLSVYWYQQSLDQGLQFLIQYYNGEERAKGNILERFSAQQFPDLHSELNLSSLELGDSALYFCASSPRTGKAFFGQGTRLTVV.